The rows below give T cell receptor beta chains drawn from one sample of a study of blood T cells in healthy people across ages. TCRdb re-analysed the 5' RACE reads in MiXCR, keeping a single row per CDR3 protein. The sample consists of some 1 million distinct CDR3 sequences, over 35% of them appearing once. Sequenced: blood. The receptor set was obtained from a woman aged 55-69 years in good health. The CDR3 runs from the conserved cysteine through the conserved F or W. A D gene is named only where the DNA matches it firmly. Part of the rows lack a size; the others show once, few, many or a class for expanded clones.

TRBV20-1	TRBJ2-3	TRBD2	.	CSAGTSGSSEWVTDTQYF	TGCAGTGCTGGGACTAGCGGGAGTTCAGAGTGGGTCACAGATACGCAGTATTTT
TRBV28	TRBJ2-1	TRBD2	.	CASSLPLAAEQFF	TGTGCCAGCAGTTTACCACTAGCGGCTGAGCAGTTCTTC
TRBV10-1	TRBJ2-1	TRBD2	.	CASSPGLAVESSYNEQFF	TGCGCCAGCAGCCCGGGACTAGCGGTAGAAAGCTCCTACAATGAGCAGTTCTTC
TRBV4-1	TRBJ2-5	.	many	CASSQSSRTGDWRETQYF	TGCGCCAGCAGCCAATCCTCTAGAACAGGTGACTGGAGAGAGACCCAGTACTTC
TRBV29-1	TRBJ2-7	.	many	CSVDGRGTYEQYF	TGCAGCGTTGACGGTCGGGGAACCTACGAGCAGTACTTC
TRBV20-1	TRBJ2-3	.	.	CSAIRDGRTDTQYF	TGCAGTGCTATAAGGGACGGCCGCACAGATACGCAGTATTTT
TRBV10-3	TRBJ2-3	TRBD2	few	CAISSSGSTDTQYF	TGTGCCATCAGTTCTAGCGGCAGCACAGATACGCAGTATTTT
TRBV20-1	TRBJ1-4	.	.	CSASKGAIEKLFF	TGCAGTGCCTCCAAAGGGGCGATAGAAAAACTGTTTTTT
TRBV5-5	TRBJ2-5	.	few	CASSFLPPGDLGETQYF	TGTGCCAGCAGCTTCCTCCCTCCAGGAGATTTGGGAGAGACCCAGTACTTC
TRBV20-1	TRBJ2-3	TRBD2	.	CSANSGRGKTDTQYF	TGCAGTGCTAATAGCGGGAGGGGTAAGACAGATACGCAGTATTTT
TRBV11-2	TRBJ2-7	TRBD1	once	CASSLVPTGVRGCEQYF	TGTGCCAGCAGCTTAGTCCCGACAGGGGTGAGGGGGTGCGAGCAGTACTTC
TRBV5-1	TRBJ2-2	.	few	CASSWALLDTGELFF	TGCGCCAGCAGCTGGGCCCTACTTGACACCGGGGAGCTGTTTTTT
TRBV25-1	TRBJ2-5	.	.	CASSESRLHQETQYF	TGTGCCAGCAGTGAATCTAGGCTCCACCAAGAGACCCAGTACTTC
TRBV4-1	TRBJ2-1	.	few	CASSQGTALDEQFF	TGCGCCAGCAGCCAAGGTACAGCTCTAGATGAGCAGTTCTTC
TRBV28	TRBJ2-5	TRBD2	.	CASSQTSGSKNEQYF	TGTGCCAGCAGTCAGACTAGCGGGAGTAAAAATGAGCAGTACTTC
TRBV11-2	TRBJ2-7	.	.	CASSLWDSRYEQYF	TGTGCCAGCAGCTTATGGGACTCTCGATACGAGCAGTACTTC
TRBV5-1	TRBJ2-5	TRBD2	many	CASSPGLAGETQYF	TGCGCCAGCAGCCCGGGACTAGCGGGAGAGACCCAGTACTTC
TRBV15	TRBJ2-5	TRBD2	.	CATGSGRALSETQYF	TGTGCCACTGGAAGCGGGAGGGCCTTGTCAGAGACCCAGTACTTC
TRBV7-7	TRBJ2-7	TRBD1	.	CASSAGTGIAYEQYF	TGTGCCAGCAGCGCCGGGACAGGGATCGCCTACGAGCAGTACTTC
TRBV2	TRBJ2-1	.	.	CASSATDNSEQFF	TGTGCCAGCAGTGCGACAGACAACAGTGAGCAGTTCTTC
TRBV7-9	TRBJ2-5	TRBD2	few	CASSRTSGRKGQETQYF	TGTGCCAGCAGCCGGACTAGCGGGAGGAAGGGGCAAGAGACCCAGTACTTC
TRBV7-3	TRBJ2-5	TRBD1	few	CASSLSGTAQETQYF	TGTGCCAGCAGCTTATCCGGGACAGCACAAGAGACCCAGTACTTC
TRBV5-6	TRBJ2-2	TRBD1	few	CASSWKGASGELFF	TGTGCCAGCAGCTGGAAGGGGGCGTCCGGGGAGCTGTTTTTT
TRBV20-1	TRBJ2-3	TRBD2	many	CSANPTSGNTDTQYF	TGCAGTGCTAACCCGACTAGCGGGAACACAGATACGCAGTATTTT
TRBV4-2	TRBJ2-7	TRBD2	few	CASSQSSGGVHEQYF	TGTGCCAGCAGCCAAAGTAGCGGGGGCGTCCACGAGCAGTACTTC
TRBV6-2/TRBV6-3	TRBJ1-1	TRBD1	.	CASRRTGAVVAFF	TGTGCCAGCAGAAGGACAGGGGCTGTTGTAGCTTTCTTT
TRBV2	TRBJ1-5	TRBD1	.	CASSEPGQGGQPQHF	TGTGCCAGCAGTGAGCCCGGACAGGGCGGTCAGCCCCAGCATTTT
TRBV5-1	TRBJ1-2	.	few	CASSLVSGYGYTF	TGCGCCAGCAGCTTGGTGTCAGGATATGGCTACACCTTC
TRBV5-6	TRBJ2-3	TRBD2	few	CASSLGYRREKEKDTQYF	TGTGCCAGCAGCTTGGGGTATAGGCGGGAGAAGGAGAAAGATACGCAGTATTTT
TRBV2	TRBJ1-2	.	.	CASVGRAVNYGYTF	TGTGCCAGCGTTGGCAGGGCCGTCAACTATGGCTACACCTTC
TRBV5-1	TRBJ2-7	.	.	CASSSLSEEYELYF	TGCGCCAGCAGCTCCCTGTCAGAAGAGTACGAGCTGTACTTC
TRBV2	TRBJ2-5	TRBD1	few	CASSENDRGLAETQYF	TGTGCCAGCAGTGAAAACGACAGGGGGCTGGCGGAGACCCAGTACTTC
TRBV6-2/TRBV6-3	TRBJ2-1	.	.	CASSPGRSVRNEQFF	TGTGCCAGCAGCCCCGGGCGGTCCGTTCGCAATGAGCAGTTCTTC
TRBV29-1	TRBJ2-1	TRBD2	.	CSGKRSASGRSSSYNEQFF	TGCAGCGGCAAGAGGTCGGCTAGCGGGAGATCGAGCTCCTACAATGAGCAGTTCTTC
TRBV29-1	TRBJ2-7	TRBD1	.	CSVETGDSYEQYF	TGCAGCGTCGAGACAGGGGACTCCTACGAGCAGTACTTC
TRBV6-5	TRBJ2-3	TRBD2	once	CASSYSMREMGDTQYF	TGTGCCAGCAGTTACTCGATGCGGGAGATGGGAGATACGCAGTATTTT
TRBV20-1	TRBJ2-5	.	.	CSAQTSRYIGQYF	TGCAGTGCCCAGACTAGTCGGTATATCGGGCAGTACTTC
TRBV5-1	TRBJ1-1	TRBD1	.	CASSFRGQGSPEAFF	TGCGCCAGCAGCTTCCGGGGACAGGGCTCCCCTGAAGCTTTCTTT
TRBV5-6	TRBJ2-5	TRBD2	.	CASSGGLAGEQQYF	TGTGCCAGCAGCGGAGGACTAGCGGGAGAACAGCAGTACTTC
TRBV25-1	TRBJ2-5	.	few	CASSEAPRRETQYF	TGTGCCAGCAGTGAAGCCCCTAGGCGAGAGACCCAGTACTTC
TRBV30	TRBJ2-5	TRBD2	.	CAWSGGGPQETQYF	TGTGCCTGGAGTGGGGGGGGACCCCAAGAGACCCAGTACTTC
TRBV20-1	TRBJ1-6	.	.	CSARRKYSAANSPLHF	TGCAGTGCTAGACGGAAATACTCGGCGGCGAATTCACCCCTCCACTTT
TRBV28	TRBJ2-7	TRBD1	.	CAGSDGGTGRSEQYF	TGTGCCGGCAGTGATGGGGGGACAGGGCGGTCCGAGCAGTACTTC
TRBV30	TRBJ2-7	.	.	CAWNGRFQGFHYEQYF	TGTGCCTGGAATGGGCGGTTTCAGGGGTTCCACTACGAGCAGTACTTC
TRBV3-1	TRBJ2-1	.	.	CASSQVAGGRDEQFF	TGTGCCAGCAGCCAAGTTGCTGGGGGCAGGGATGAGCAGTTCTTC
TRBV5-1	TRBJ1-2	TRBD1	.	CASRPGGAVYGYTF	TGCGCCAGCCGCCCAGGGGGCGCCGTCTATGGCTACACCTTC
TRBV7-6	TRBJ2-7	TRBD1	.	CASSLAGGNNEQYF	TGTGCCAGCAGCTTGGCAGGGGGCAACAACGAGCAGTACTTC
TRBV20-1	TRBJ1-4	.	.	CSASEEEKLFF	TGCAGTGCTTCAGAAGAAGAAAAACTGTTTTTT